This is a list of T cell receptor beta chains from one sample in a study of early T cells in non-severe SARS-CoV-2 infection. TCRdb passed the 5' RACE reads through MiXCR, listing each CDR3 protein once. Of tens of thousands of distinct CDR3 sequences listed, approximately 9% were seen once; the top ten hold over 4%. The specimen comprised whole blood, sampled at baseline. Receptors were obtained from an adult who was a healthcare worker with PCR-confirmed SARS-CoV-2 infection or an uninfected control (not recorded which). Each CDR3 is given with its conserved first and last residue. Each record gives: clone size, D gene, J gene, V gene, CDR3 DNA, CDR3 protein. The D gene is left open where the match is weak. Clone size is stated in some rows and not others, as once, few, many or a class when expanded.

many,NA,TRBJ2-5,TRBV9,TGTGCCAGCAGCGTAGCGGGGCAAGAGACCCAGTACTTC,CASSVAGQETQYF
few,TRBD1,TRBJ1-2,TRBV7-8,TGTGCCAGCAGCTTAGGGGACAGGGCGGGAGGCTATGGCTACACCTTC,CASSLGDRAGGYGYTF
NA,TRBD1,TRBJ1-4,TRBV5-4,TGTGCCAGCAGTTTACAGGGGGCGGAGGAAAAACTGTTTTTT,CASSLQGAEEKLFF
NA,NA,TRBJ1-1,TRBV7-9,TGTGCCAGCAGCTACCCCCCCAGGGACCTTGGGAACACTGAAGCTTTCTTT,CASSYPPRDLGNTEAFF
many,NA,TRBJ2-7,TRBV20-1,TGCAGTGCTAGACCCGACTTTTACGAGCAGTACTTC,CSARPDFYEQYF
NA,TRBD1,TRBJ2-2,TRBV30,TGTGCCTGGAGTCCGCCGGGACAGGAAAATGGGGAGCTGTTTTTT,CAWSPPGQENGELFF
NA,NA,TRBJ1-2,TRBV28,TGTGCCAGCAGTTTATCTCTCACCGGGTCCGGGGGCCACTATGGCTACACCTTC,CASSLSLTGSGGHYGYTF
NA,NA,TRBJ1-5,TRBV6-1,TGTGCCAGCAGGGATAGCAATCAGCCCCAGCATTTT,CASRDSNQPQHF
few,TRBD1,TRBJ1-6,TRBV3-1,TGTGCCAGCAGGGACCGAGACAGGGGGCGATCACCCCTCCACTTT,CASRDRDRGRSPLHF
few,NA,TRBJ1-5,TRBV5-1,TGCGCCAGCAGCTTGGGTGAGACCTCCTCGACCCAGCATTTT,CASSLGETSSTQHF
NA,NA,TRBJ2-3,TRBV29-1,TGCAGCTCCGGAGACGGGGTTGCAGATACGCAGTATTTT,CSSGDGVADTQYF
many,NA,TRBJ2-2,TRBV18,TGTGCCAGCTCACCCCTGGGGCAGCCGAACACCGGGGAGCTGTTTTTT,CASSPLGQPNTGELFF